This T cell receptor beta chain was identified during a study of blood T cell repertoires in COVID-19. Study overall: The United States, Italy and Spain were the sources of the acute and convalescent COVID-19 samples.

Methods used by the authors: By means of reference gene primer amplification, nucleated cell counts were estimated. The method was immunoSEQ multiplex PCR; TCRdb's version includes in-frame clones alone and lacks a portion of them. For V, J and clone size, that table is used; D and trimming come from the DNA. The table records 100,000 to 150,000 clones, roughly 79% of them present only once. CDR1 is LGHDT and CDR2 is YNNKEL in the germline V gene (reference sequence). The trim removed 5 bases at V and 8 bases at J, leaving 10 bases unmatched. The CDR3 loop spans 14 amino acids. V gene TRBV3-1 (or the pseudogene TRBV3-2) combines with J gene TRBJ1-1, with TRBD1 matching over 8 bases. The TCR originated in a man in his 70s with acute or convalescent COVID-19. Sequences were obtained from peripheral blood. CDR3 loop: CASSYLGAGGEAFF. The CDR3 coding sequence is TGTGCCAGCAGCTATCTCGGGGCAGGGGGCGAAGCTTTCTTT.